Sequencing of this T cell receptor (beta chain) was carried out in a study of blood T cell repertoires in COVID-19. The CDR3 is 16 amino acids. J lost 3 bases, V lost 1 base, and 3 bases had no gene match. Germline-derived CDR1 and CDR2 are SEHNR and FQNEAQ (reference sequence). Here immunoSEQ multiplex PCR was the method, and the copy in TCRdb shows in-frame clones only, minus some. The table lists approximately 200,000 clones, approximately 84% of them singletons, with roughly 3% in the top ten. V and J are TRBV7-9 and TRBJ1-5; 10 positions match TRBD1. The TCR sequence derives from a young woman who had recovered from COVID-19. The source material was peripheral blood. In DNA, the CDR3 is TGTGCCAGCAGCTTAGGACAGGGGGCTCCCAATCAGCCCCAGCATTTT. This translates into CASSLGQGAPNQPQHF.